A single TCR beta chain is shown here with its context. Its matching antigen is unknown. The beta constant-region primer was an equimolar mix of two oligonucleotides covering TRBC1 and TRBC2. The ligated cDNA underwent four PCR rounds using SP2 and nested alpha and beta constant-region primers. Ligation attached a single-stranded oligonucleotide with a 12-nucleotide UMI and the SP2 primer to the cDNA 3' end. From the UMI-ligation and nested PCR reads, TCRdb called clonotypes with MiXCR, one entry per CDR3 protein. The data contain over 130,000 distinct CDR3 sequences, approximately 20% of them singletons. These data come from a study of naive and memory T cell subsets. Study outcomes and limitations: Especially in CD8 cells, naive repertoires contained a few larger clonotypes, possibly CD45RA-re-expressing memory cells. A clonotype means one alpha or beta sequence, not an alpha/beta pair.

The sequence was collected from a human donor in good health. Sequencing used naive CD8+ T cells from blood.

CDR3 nucleotide sequence: TGTGCCAGCAGCTTAGAGGTCCAGGGGGCTGGGGAGACCCAGTACTTC. It codes for CASSLEVQGAGETQYF. The chain carries TRBV7-2 and TRBJ2-5, with 8 bases identical to TRBD1. V dropped 1 base and J dropped 5; count of bases not matched to a gene: 9. This CDR3 spans 16 amino acids. The germline V gene encodes CDR1 SGHTA and CDR2 FQGNSA.